This T cell receptor beta chain was obtained from a study of blood T cell repertoires in COVID-19. As for the study in general: Acute and convalescent COVID-19 specimens originated in the United States, Italy and Spain. The cDNA or gDNA used as material had been derived from T cells, B-cell-depleted T cells, or PBMCs.

The CDR3 loop spans 15 amino acids. Germline V gene data show CDR1 as SEHNR and CDR2 as FQNEAQ (reference sequence). Deletions cut 5 bases from V and 4 bases from J, with 14 bases between. Profiling relied on immunoSEQ multiplex PCR, and the TCRdb table lists in-frame clones only, not all of them. This sample has more than 150,000 clones; around 83% occur once, and the top ten carry over 10%. The specimen sequenced was peripheral blood. This TCR was recovered from a man in his sixties or seventies who had recovered from COVID-19. The gene calls are TRBV7-9 and TRBJ2-2, with D maybe TRBD2 (5 bases). The CDR3 protein is CASSRAETITGELFF. Here the CDR3 DNA reads TGTGCCAGCAGCCGAGCGGAAACGATCACCGGGGAGCTGTTTTTT.